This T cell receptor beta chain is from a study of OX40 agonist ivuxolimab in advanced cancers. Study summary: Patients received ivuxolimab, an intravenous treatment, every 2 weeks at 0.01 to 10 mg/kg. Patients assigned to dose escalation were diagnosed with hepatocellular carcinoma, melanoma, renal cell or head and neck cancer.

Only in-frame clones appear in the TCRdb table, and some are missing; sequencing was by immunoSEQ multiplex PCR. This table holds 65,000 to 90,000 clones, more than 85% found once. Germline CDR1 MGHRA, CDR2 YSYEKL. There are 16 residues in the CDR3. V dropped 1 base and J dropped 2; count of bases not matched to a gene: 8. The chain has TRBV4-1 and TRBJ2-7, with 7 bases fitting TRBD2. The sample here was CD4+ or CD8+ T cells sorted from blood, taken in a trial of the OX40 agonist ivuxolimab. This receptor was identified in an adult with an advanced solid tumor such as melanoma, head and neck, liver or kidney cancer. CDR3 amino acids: CASSQASLAVTYEQYF. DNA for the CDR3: TGCGCCAGCAGCCAAGCCTCGCTAGCGGTGACCTACGAGCAGTACTTC.